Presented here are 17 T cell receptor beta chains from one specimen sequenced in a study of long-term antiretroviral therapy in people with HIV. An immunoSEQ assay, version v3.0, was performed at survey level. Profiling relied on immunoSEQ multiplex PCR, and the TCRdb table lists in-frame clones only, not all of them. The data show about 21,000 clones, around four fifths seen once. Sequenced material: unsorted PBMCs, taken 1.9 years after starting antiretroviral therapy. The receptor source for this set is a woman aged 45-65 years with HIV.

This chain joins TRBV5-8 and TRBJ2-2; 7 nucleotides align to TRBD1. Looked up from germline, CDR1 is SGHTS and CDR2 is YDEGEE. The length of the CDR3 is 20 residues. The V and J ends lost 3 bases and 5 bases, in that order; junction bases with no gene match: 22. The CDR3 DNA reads TGTGCCAGCAGCTCGTTTAACGGTTTCTTGGGACAGAAGGTGACCGGGGAGCTGTTTTTT. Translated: CASSSFNGFLGQKVTGELFF.

In DNA, the CDR3 is TGTGCCAGCAGTTATAGCGGTTGGGGGCTCTACGAGCAGTACTTC. This gives the protein CASSYSGWGLYEQYF. V and J are TRBV2 and TRBJ2-7; D tentatively reads TRBD1 or TRBD2 (6 bases each). V gave up 5 bases and J gave up 3 bases, with 17 bases separating them. There are 15 residues in the CDR3. Per germline, CDR1 SNHLY and CDR2 FYNNEI.

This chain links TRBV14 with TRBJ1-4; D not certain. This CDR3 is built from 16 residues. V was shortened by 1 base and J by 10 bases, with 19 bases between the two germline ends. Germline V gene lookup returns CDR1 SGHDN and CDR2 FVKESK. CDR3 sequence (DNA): TGTGCCAGCAGCCAAGCGACTTTCGGACGGGGTGGAAAACTGTTTTTT. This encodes CASSQATFGRGGKLFF.

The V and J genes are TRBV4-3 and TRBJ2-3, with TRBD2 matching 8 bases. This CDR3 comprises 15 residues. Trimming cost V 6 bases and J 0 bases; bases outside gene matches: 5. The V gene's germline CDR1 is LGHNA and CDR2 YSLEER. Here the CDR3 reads CASSFGGGSTDTQYF. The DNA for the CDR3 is TGCGCCAGCAGTTTCGGGGGGGGGAGCACAGATACGCAGTATTTT.

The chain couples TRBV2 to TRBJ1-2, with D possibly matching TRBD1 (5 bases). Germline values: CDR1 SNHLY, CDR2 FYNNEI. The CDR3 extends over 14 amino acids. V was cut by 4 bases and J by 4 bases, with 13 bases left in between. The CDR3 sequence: CASSGTGTPYGYTF. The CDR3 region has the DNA TGTGCCAGCAGTGGCACCGGGACGCCCTATGGCTACACCTTC.

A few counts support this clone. The CDR3 here is CASVKQGVVNSPLHF. The CDR3 coding sequence is TGTGCCAGCGTAAAACAGGGAGTCGTAAATTCACCCCTCCACTTT. The J gene is TRBJ1-6, the V gene TRBV2; TRBD1 is a possible D gene (6 bases). CDR3 size: 15 residues. Germline CDR1 reads SNHLY; CDR2 reads FYNNEI. Trimming left V 8 bases short and J 7 bases short, with 18 bases between.

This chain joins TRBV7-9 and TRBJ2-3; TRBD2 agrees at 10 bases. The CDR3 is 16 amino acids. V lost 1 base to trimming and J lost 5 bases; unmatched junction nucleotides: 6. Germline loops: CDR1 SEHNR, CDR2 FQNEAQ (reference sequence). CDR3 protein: CASSLGAGGRVDTQYF. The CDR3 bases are TGTGCCAGCAGCTTAGGAGCGGGGGGGCGTGTAGATACGCAGTATTTT.

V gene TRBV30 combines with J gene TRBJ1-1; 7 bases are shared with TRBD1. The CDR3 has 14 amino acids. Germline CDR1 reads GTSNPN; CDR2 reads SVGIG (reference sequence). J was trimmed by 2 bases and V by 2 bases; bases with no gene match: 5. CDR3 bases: TGTGCCTGGAGTCCGACAGGGTACAACACTGAAGCTTTCTTT. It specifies CAWSPTGYNTEAFF.

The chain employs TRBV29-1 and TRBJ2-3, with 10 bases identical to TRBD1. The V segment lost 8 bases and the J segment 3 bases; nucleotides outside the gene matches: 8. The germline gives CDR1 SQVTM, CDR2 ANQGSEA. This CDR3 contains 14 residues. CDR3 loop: CSRVGQGRTDTQYF. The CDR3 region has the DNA TGCAGCAGGGTGGGACAGGGGCGGACAGATACGCAGTATTTT.

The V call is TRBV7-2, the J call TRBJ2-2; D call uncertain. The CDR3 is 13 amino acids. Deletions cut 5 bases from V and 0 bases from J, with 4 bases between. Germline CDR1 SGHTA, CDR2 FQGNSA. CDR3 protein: CASSPANTGELFF. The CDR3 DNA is TGTGCCAGCAGCCCCGCGAACACCGGGGAGCTGTTTTTT.

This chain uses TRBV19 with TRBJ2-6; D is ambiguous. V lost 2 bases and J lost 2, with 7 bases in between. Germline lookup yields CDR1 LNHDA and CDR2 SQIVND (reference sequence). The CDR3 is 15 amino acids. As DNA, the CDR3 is TGTGCCAGTAGTATATGGCCTGCTGGGGCCAACGTCCTGACTTTC. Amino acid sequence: CASSIWPAGANVLTF. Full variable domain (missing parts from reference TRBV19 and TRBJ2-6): DGGITQSPKYLFRKEGQNVTLSCEQNLNHDAMYWYRQDPGQGLRLIYYSQIVNDFQKGDIAEGYSVSREKKESFPLTVTSAQKNPTAFYLCASSIWPAGANVLTFGAGSRLTVL.

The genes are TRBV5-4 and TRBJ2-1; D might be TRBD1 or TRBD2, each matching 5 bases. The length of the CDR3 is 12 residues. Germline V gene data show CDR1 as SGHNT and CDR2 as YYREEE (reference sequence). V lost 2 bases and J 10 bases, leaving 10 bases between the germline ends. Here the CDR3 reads CASSFREGEQFF. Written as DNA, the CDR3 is TGTGCCAGCAGCTTTCGCGAGGGGGAGCAGTTCTTC.

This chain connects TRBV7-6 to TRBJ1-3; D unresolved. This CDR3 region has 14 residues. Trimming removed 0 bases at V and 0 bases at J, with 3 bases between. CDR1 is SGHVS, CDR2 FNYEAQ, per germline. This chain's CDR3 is CASSLAGSGNTIYF. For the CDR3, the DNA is TGTGCCAGCAGCTTAGCAGGCTCTGGAAACACCATATATTTT.

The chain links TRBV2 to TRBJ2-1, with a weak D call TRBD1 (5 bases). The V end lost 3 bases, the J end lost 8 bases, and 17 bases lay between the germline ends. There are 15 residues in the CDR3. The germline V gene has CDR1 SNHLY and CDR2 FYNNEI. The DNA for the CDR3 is TGTGCCAGCAGTGACCTTACTCCAGGGAAGCATGAGCAGTTCTTC. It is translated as CASSDLTPGKHEQFF.

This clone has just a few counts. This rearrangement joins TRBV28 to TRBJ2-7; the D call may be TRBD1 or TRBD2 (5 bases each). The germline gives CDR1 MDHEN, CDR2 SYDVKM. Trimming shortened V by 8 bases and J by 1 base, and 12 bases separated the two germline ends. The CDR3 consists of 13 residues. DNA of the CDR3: TGTGCCAGCGCTGGGACCGCTTCCTACGAGCAGTACTTC. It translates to CASAGTASYEQYF.

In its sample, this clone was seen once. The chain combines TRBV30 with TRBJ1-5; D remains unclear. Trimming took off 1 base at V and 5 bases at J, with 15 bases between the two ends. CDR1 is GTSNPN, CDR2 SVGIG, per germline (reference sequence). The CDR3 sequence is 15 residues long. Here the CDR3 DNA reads TGTGCCTGGAGTGGACCAAACCCGCGAGATCAGCCCCAGCATTTT. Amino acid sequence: CAWSGPNPRDQPQHF.

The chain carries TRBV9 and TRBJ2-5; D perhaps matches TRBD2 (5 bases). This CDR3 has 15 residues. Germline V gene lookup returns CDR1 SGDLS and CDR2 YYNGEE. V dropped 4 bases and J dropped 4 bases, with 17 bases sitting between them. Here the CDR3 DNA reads TGTGCCAGCAGCCCTTACCCTACTAGAGGAGAGACCCAGTACTTC. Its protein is CASSPYPTRGETQYF.